The present entry profiles one T cell receptor beta chain with its context. The antigen is not known. The data were taken from a study of graft-versus-host responses after intestinal transplantation. The table came from immunoSEQ multiplex PCR; TCRdb's copy has only in-frame clones and leaves some out. The repertoire holds 90,000 to 130,000 clones, with approximately 92% as singletons. The CDR3 length is 15 residues. Unmatched junction bases numbered 9, after V lost 5 bases and J lost 2 bases. Germline CDR1 MNHEY, CDR2 SVGAGI. This sequence was found in a human donor who received an intestinal transplant. The specimen comprised unstimulated CD8+ T cells sorted from spleen or lymph node cells, sampled before intestinal transplant. The V and J genes are TRBV6-5 and TRBJ2-7, with TRBD2 identical over 7 bases. CDR3 sequence (DNA): TGTGCCAGCAGTACCGGGTGGGGGGGGGCCTACGAGCAGTACTTC. It encodes CASSTGWGGAYEQYF.